A single sample is the source of the 11 T cell receptor beta chains below, sequenced in a study of cytomegalovirus exposure and HLA in healthy donors. Both 60 Vbeta primers and 13 Jbeta primers went into the PCR. Sequenced by immunoSEQ multiplex PCR; TCRdb stores in-frame clones only, minus some. The repertoire holds 150,000 to 200,000 clones, with roughly 75% as singletons. The sequencing input was PBMCs. The source is a woman aged 30 to 39 in good health and CMV-seronegative.

This chain joins TRBV29-1 and TRBJ2-1; D gene ambiguous. The length of the CDR3 is 12 residues. V dropped 1 base and J dropped 9 bases, with 10 bases sitting between them. Germline V gene data show CDR1 as SQVTM and CDR2 as ANQGSEA. This CDR3 reads CSVEGPRSEQFF. The CDR3 DNA sequence: TGCAGCGTTGAAGGTCCCCGGAGTGAGCAGTTCTTC.

The chain carries TRBV10-1 and TRBJ1-4; 7 nucleotides align to TRBD1. Germline loops: CDR1 WNHNN, CDR2 SYGVQD (reference sequence). This CDR3 is built from 16 residues. J gave up 4 bases and V 7 bases, and 12 bases lay outside the gene matches. The CDR3 nucleotides read TGCGCCAGCAACCCCTGGCGGGACAGCTTTAATGAAAAACTGTTTTTT. It is translated as CASNPWRDSFNEKLFF.

This chain connects TRBV19 to TRBJ2-5; 8 bases match TRBD1. Germline-derived CDR1 and CDR2 are LNHDA and SQIVND (reference sequence). Losses at the gene ends were 5 bases for V and 4 bases for J; bases not matched to a gene: 6. The CDR3 has 14 amino acids. This CDR3 reads CASSADRGSETQYF. The CDR3 DNA sequence: TGTGCCAGTAGTGCAGACAGGGGATCAGAGACCCAGTACTTC.

The chain has TRBV19 and TRBJ1-4; maybe TRBD1 (5 bases). Germline CDR1 reads LNHDA; CDR2 reads SQIVND (reference sequence). Trimming removed 6 bases from V and 3 bases from J, with 17 bases in between. The CDR3 length is 16 residues. CDR3 nucleotides: TGTGCCAGTAGCACCTTCCGTGGGGGGGCTAATGAAAAACTGTTTTTT. Translating gives CASSTFRGGANEKLFF.

This clone was seen only once. The rearrangement uses TRBV7-2 and TRBJ1-4, with 7 bases that match TRBD1. The CDR3 totals 14 residues. Germline lookup yields CDR1 SGHTA and CDR2 FQGNSA. Trimming took 5 bases from V and 11 from J; bases not matched to a gene: 11. DNA of the CDR3: TGTGCCAGCAGCCCTGGGGACAGCGGTCGGAAACTGTTTTTT. It encodes CASSPGDSGRKLFF.

This chain connects TRBV2 to TRBJ2-7; 7 bases are shared with TRBD1. V was clipped by 7 bases and J by 1 base; unmatched bases: 13. This CDR3 spans 16 amino acids. Per germline, CDR1 SNHLY and CDR2 FYNNEI. Written as DNA, the CDR3 is TGTGCCAGCAAACACCCTAAAGACAGGGTATCCTACGAGCAGTACTTC. Translation: CASKHPKDRVSYEQYF.

CDR3 bases: TGTGCCATCAGCCATTCTAGCGGGGGCGCCCAAGAGACCCAGTACTTC. It encodes CAISHSSGGAQETQYF. The chain has TRBV10-3 and TRBJ2-5; 10 nucleotides line up with TRBD2. Germline assignment: CDR1 ENHRY and CDR2 SYGVKD. Germline trimming cut 6 bases from V and 1 base from J; bases unmatched to any gene: 8. This CDR3 comprises 16 residues.

V and J are TRBV5-4 and TRBJ2-3, with D unresolved. Per germline, CDR1 SGHNT and CDR2 YYREEE (reference sequence). V lost 4 bases to trimming and J lost 2 bases, with 5 bases between them. This CDR3 contains 12 residues. The chain's CDR3 is CASSLITDTQYF. Here the CDR3 DNA reads TGTGCCAGCAGCCTTATCACAGATACGCAGTATTTT.

The chain employs TRBV6-5 and TRBJ2-6, with 7 bases matching TRBD1. CDR3 length: 14 residues. Germline CDR1 MNHEY, CDR2 SVGAGI. V lost 6 bases, J lost 9 bases, and 8 bases stayed unmatched. The CDR3 region has the DNA TGTGCCAGCAGCCGCCGACAGGGTGGCAACGTCCTGACTTTC. Its translation: CASSRRQGGNVLTF.

This clone was seen once. This chain uses TRBV6-5 with TRBJ2-2; a possible D gene is TRBD1 (6 bases). V lost 1 base, J lost 3 bases, and 9 bases lay in between. The CDR3 consists of 15 residues. CDR1 and CDR2 (germline): MNHEY, SVGAGI. This chain's CDR3 is CASSYWGPDTGELFF. CDR3 sequence (DNA): TGTGCCAGCAGTTACTGGGGGCCGGACACCGGGGAGCTGTTTTTT.

The gene calls are TRBV6-6 and TRBJ2-2, with D maybe TRBD2 (7 bases). Per germline, CDR1 MNHNY and CDR2 SVGAGI (reference sequence). The CDR3 loop spans 15 amino acids. The V and J ends lost 6 bases and 8 bases respectively, with 19 bases between them. The CDR3 DNA follows: TGTGCCAGCAGGGTGACTAGGGGGGGACCGGGGGAGCTGTTTTTT. Translating it yields CASRVTRGGPGELFF.